These 11 T cell receptor beta chains originate from one sample sequenced in a study of circulating CD8 cells and anti-PD-1 response in melanoma. Four subsets defined by PD-1 and/or TIGIT were sorted from live CD3+CD8+TCRalphabeta+ cells. Each library started from about 15 ng of total RNA using the QIAseq Immune Repertoire TCR panel. Each CDR3 protein gets one entry after TCRdb re-called the reads with MiXCR. The table has approximately 400 distinct CDR3 sequences, roughly 6.5% seen once. This sample comprised CD8+ T cells from PBMCs, obtained at baseline or after one month of anti-PD-1 therapy (not recorded which). Receptors originate from a human donor with melanoma.

Within the sample, this clonotype is medium-sized. The chain has TRBV11-1 and TRBJ1-1; 8 bases match TRBD1. Germline trimming cut 4 bases from V and 3 bases from J; bases unmatched to any gene: 4. The CDR3 length is 14 residues. Germline-derived CDR1 and CDR2 are SGHAT and FQDESV (reference sequence). The CDR3 DNA reads as TGTGCCAGCAGCTGGACGACAGGGGACACTGAAGCTTTCTTT. Encoded protein: CASSWTTGDTEAFF. The complete variable domain, with remaining parts taken from reference TRBV11-1 and TRBJ1-1, reads EAEVAQSPRYKITEKSQAVAFWCDPISGHATLYWYRQILGQGPELLVQFQDESVVDDSQLPKDRFSAERLKGVDSTLKIQPAELGDSAMYLCASSWTTGDTEAFFGQGTRLTVV.

In its sample, this clonotype ranks as large. V usage is TRBV28 and J usage is TRBJ1-1; no definite D call. The germline V gene encodes CDR1 MDHEN and CDR2 SYDVKM. The CDR3 extends over 13 amino acids. V was trimmed by 6 bases and J by 6 bases, leaving 14 bases between them. The CDR3 DNA is TGTGCCAGCAGACTTAGGGCAAGCGCTGAAGCTTTCTTT. It is translated as CASRLRASAEAFF.

Relative to its sample, this clonotype is large (0.1 to 1%). The J gene is TRBJ2-1, the V gene TRBV29-1; D gene uncertain. From germline, CDR1 is SQVTM and CDR2 ANQGSEA. V was cut by 0 bases and J by 10 bases, with 7 bases left in between. The CDR3 is made up of 11 amino acids. For the CDR3, the DNA is TGCAGCGTTGAAGAGCCGGCAGAGCAGTTCTTC. Protein sequence: CSVEEPAEQFF.

This clonotype is labeled large (0.1 to 1%). The gene calls are TRBV28 and TRBJ2-7; 8 positions agree with TRBD2. V was pared by 5 bases and J by 4 bases, with 4 bases of the junction left unmatched. This CDR3 has 13 amino acids. Germline V gives CDR1 MDHEN, CDR2 SYDVKM. CDR3 nucleotide sequence: TGTGCCAGCAGTCGCGGGGGGATTTACGAGCAGTACTTC. It yields the protein CASSRGGIYEQYF.

The rearrangement uses TRBV5-1 and TRBJ2-3; D might be TRBD1 or TRBD2, each matching 5 bases. The CDR3 is 17 residues long. V was clipped by 0 bases and J by 4 bases, with 18 bases between them. Germline values: CDR1 SGHRS, CDR2 YFSETQ. The CDR3 loop is CASSLGDESYHADTQYF. CDR3 nucleotide sequence: TGCGCCAGCAGCTTGGGGGACGAGTCTTACCACGCAGATACGCAGTATTTT.

As for this clonotype: The junction departs from germline at one end; a sequencing error may be responsible. The V call is TRBV14, the J call TRBJ1-1; D gene uncertain. This CDR3 comprises 16 residues. Germline loops: CDR1 SGHDN, CDR2 FVKESK. CDR3 nucleotides: TGTGCCAGCAGCCAAAAAGGTCCAGGAATGAACACTGATGCTTTCTTT. It translates to CASSQKGPGMNTDAFF. The full variable domain, rest sourced from reference TRBV14 and TRBJ1-1, is EAGVTQFPSHSVIEKGQTVTLRCDPISGHDNLYWYRRVMGKEIKFLLHFVKESKQDESGMPNNRFLAERTGGTYSTLKVQPAELEDSGVYFCASSQKGPGMNTDAFFGQGTRLTVV.

By its share, this clonotype is medium-sized. DNA for the CDR3: TGTGCCAGTAGTATCAACGCAGGGAGTCGCTTCTCCTACGAGCAGTACTTC. Translated, it gives CASSINAGSRFSYEQYF. The genes are TRBV19 and TRBJ2-7; D might be TRBD1 or TRBD2, each matching 5 bases. Looked up from germline, CDR1 is LNHDA and CDR2 is SQIVND (reference sequence). The CDR3 is 17 amino acids. Between the trimmed V and J ends, which lost 3 bases and 0 bases, there was a span of 18 bases.

This clonotype is judged large. V gene TRBV28 combines with J gene TRBJ1-5; 8 bases align to TRBD1. J lost 3 bases, V lost 5 bases, and 9 bases had no gene match. The CDR3 has 16 amino acids. CDR1 and CDR2 (germline): MDHEN, SYDVKM. The CDR3 DNA reads TGTGCCAGCAGTGAACGGACAGGGAAGGACAATCAGCCCCAGCATTTT. The encoded protein is CASSERTGKDNQPQHF.

CDR3 residues: CASTTGGYEQYF. The CDR3 DNA sequence: TGTGCCAGCACGACAGGGGGCTACGAGCAGTACTTC. The V and J genes are TRBV28 and TRBJ2-7; 9 bases are shared with TRBD1. V was clipped by 7 bases and J by 3 bases; unmatched bases: 1. This CDR3 region has 12 residues. Germline V gene data show CDR1 as MDHEN and CDR2 as SYDVKM. The full variable domain, in which reference TRBV28 and TRBJ2-7 provide the parts outside the CDR3, is DVKVTQSSRYLVKRTGEKVFLECVQDMDHENMFWYRQDPGLGLRLIYFSYDVKMKEKGDIPEGYSVSREKKERFSLILESASTNQTSMYLCASTTGGYEQYFGPGTRLTVT.

In its sample, this clonotype is large (0.1 to 1%). This rearrangement joins TRBV27 to TRBJ2-5; no firm D call. CDR3 length equals 14 residues. The germline V gene encodes CDR1 MNHEY and CDR2 SMNVEV (reference sequence). The V gene lost 6 bases and the J gene lost 1 base, with 12 bases spanning the gap. Here the CDR3 DNA reads TGTGCCAGCAGCGTCTTGGGGTTCCAAGAGACCCAGTACTTC. Its translation: CASSVLGFQETQYF.

By share of the sample, this clonotype is large (0.1 to 1%). V is TRBV28 and J is TRBJ2-7; weak D call: TRBD1 (5 bases). This CDR3 region has 15 residues. Germline CDR1 MDHEN, CDR2 SYDVKM. V lost 8 bases and J 1 base, leaving 18 bases between the germline ends. CDR3 in amino acids: CASGRRNAGSYEQYF. CDR3 DNA sequence: TGTGCCAGCGGTCGGCGAAATGCAGGGTCCTACGAGCAGTACTTC. The full variable domain, rest sourced from reference TRBV28 and TRBJ2-7, is DVKVTQSSRYLVKRTGEKVFLECVQDMDHENMFWYRQDPGLGLRLIYFSYDVKMKEKGDIPEGYSVSREKKERFSLILESASTNQTSMYLCASGRRNAGSYEQYFGPGTRLTVT.